A single sample is the source of the 27 T cell receptor beta chains below, sequenced in a study of blood T cell repertoires in COVID-19 (TCRdb year 2020). The library relied on the immunoSEQ multiplex PCR assay. Here the immuneACCESS table is served through TCRdb, limited to in-frame sequences with V and J called. Missing clones are a known gap in these copies; in checked studies unresolved V genes cover under half, and the rest lacks a known reason. Within this sample are some 150,000 clones, with around four fifths of them counted one time only. Clones ranked in the top ten supply 6% to 9% of the sample. Sequenced sample: peripheral blood. Every receptor here comes from a man between 40 and 49 years old who had recovered from COVID-19.

V and J are TRBV19 and TRBJ2-7, with a possible D match to TRBD1 (6 bases). This CDR3 is built from 13 residues. The ends were cut back, 3 bases at V and 9 bases at J, with 15 bases in the middle. Germline lookup yields CDR1 LNHDA and CDR2 SQIVND (reference sequence). The CDR3 region is CASSMLPGDGQYF. The CDR3 region has the DNA TGTGCCAGTAGTATGCTCCCAGGGGATGGGCAGTACTTC.

J is TRBJ2-5 and V is TRBV30; D is perhaps TRBD2 (6 bases). This CDR3 is 15 amino acids long. Trimming removed 0 bases at V and 7 bases at J, with 18 bases between. The V gene's germline CDR1 is GTSNPN and CDR2 SVGIG (reference sequence). The CDR3 loop is CAWSVLPGMGGTQYF. For the CDR3, the DNA is TGTGCCTGGAGTGTACTCCCCGGCATGGGAGGGACCCAGTACTTC.

This chain connects TRBV7-9 to TRBJ2-7; D gene unclear. This CDR3 is 14 amino acids long. Trimming removed 5 bases from V and 0 bases from J, with 11 bases in between. CDR1 and CDR2 (germline): SEHNR, FQNEAQ (reference sequence). The CDR3 is CASSGISSSYEQYF. The DNA of the CDR3 is TGTGCCAGCAGCGGTATAAGTAGCTCCTACGAGCAGTACTTC.

This chain uses TRBV10-3 with TRBJ2-7, with TRBD1 matching over 7 bases. Germline loops: CDR1 ENHRY, CDR2 SYGVKD. Trimming cost V 9 bases and J 1 base; bases outside gene matches: 6. The CDR3 covers 13 residues. In nucleotides, the CDR3 is TGTGCCATTCGAGAACAGGGGTCCTACGAGCAGTACTTC. Its protein product is CAIREQGSYEQYF.

This clone was counted a few times. The V gene is TRBV5-5, the J gene TRBJ1-2; TRBD1 aligns across 7 bases. After removal of 4 bases from V and 5 bases from J, the junction contained 8 bases not matched to a gene. Germline V gene sequence: CDR1 SGHKS, CDR2 YYEKEE (reference sequence). CDR3 length equals 14 residues. Here the CDR3 reads CASSPDRAMYGYTF. Here the CDR3 DNA reads TGTGCCAGCAGCCCTGACAGGGCTATGTATGGCTACACCTTC. Looking up the rest from reference TRBV5-5 and TRBJ1-2 gives the full variable domain: DAGVTQSPTHLIKTRGQQVTLRCSPISGHKSVSWYQQVLGQGPQFIFQYYEKEERGRGNFPDRFSARQFPNYSSELNVNALLLGDSALYLCASSPDRAMYGYTFGSGTRLTVV.

The chain has TRBV29-1 and TRBJ1-1; perhaps TRBD1 as D (6 bases). The germline gives CDR1 SQVTM, CDR2 ANQGSEA. The CDR3 consists of 15 residues. The V and J ends lost 3 bases and 0 bases respectively, with 14 bases between them. DNA of the CDR3: TGCAGCGTTGACACAGGGCGGGGGCTGAACACTGAAGCTTTCTTT. The encoded protein is CSVDTGRGLNTEAFF. The complete variable domain, with remaining parts taken from reference TRBV29-1 and TRBJ1-1, reads SAVISQKPSRDICQRGTSLTIQCQVDSQVTMMFWYRQQPGQSLTLIATANQGSEATYESGFVIDKFPISRPNLTFSTLTVSNMSPEDSSIYLCSVDTGRGLNTEAFFGQGTRLTVV.

This chain uses TRBV5-4 with TRBJ1-2; possible D gene TRBD1, 5 bases. The germline V and J ends were trimmed by 0 bases and 4 bases, with 19 bases remaining between them. This CDR3 region has 17 residues. CDR1 is SGHNT and CDR2 is YYREEE in the germline V gene (reference sequence). Written as DNA, the CDR3 is TGTGCCAGCAGCTTGGCCGAGCGGGCAGGGCGGTTCTATGGCTACACCTTC. Protein product: CASSLAERAGRFYGYTF.

The chain recombines TRBV6-6 with TRBJ2-2, with 8 bases fitting TRBD1. V was pared by 5 bases and J by 7 bases, with 6 bases of the junction left unmatched. Germline CDR1 and CDR2: MNHNY and SVGAGI (reference sequence). This CDR3 comprises 14 residues. The CDR3 reads CASSEDRDDGELFF. In DNA form, the CDR3 reads TGTGCCAGCAGTGAGGACAGGGACGACGGGGAGCTGTTTTTT.

CDR3 region: CASGRETQYF. CDR3 sequence (DNA): TGTGCCAGCGGGCGAGAGACCCAGTACTTC. The V call is TRBV12-3 or TRBV12-4, the J call TRBJ2-5; D is unresolved. The CDR3 has 10 amino acids. Trimming shortened V by 8 bases and J by 4 bases, and 5 bases separated the two germline ends.

This rearrangement joins TRBV7-2 to TRBJ2-1, with D perhaps matching TRBD2 (6 bases). This CDR3 region has 14 residues. The V gene lost 1 base and the J gene lost 10 bases, with 14 bases spanning the gap. Looked up from germline, CDR1 is SGHTA and CDR2 is FQGNSA. CDR3 amino acids: CASSLGTTNGEQFF. The DNA of the CDR3 is TGTGCCAGCAGCTTAGGGACTACCAATGGAGAGCAGTTCTTC.

The V gene is TRBV18, the J gene TRBJ1-3, with a possible D match to TRBD1 (6 bases). The germline V and J ends were trimmed by 2 bases and 9 bases, with 17 bases remaining between them. Germline loops: CDR1 KGHSH, CDR2 LQKENI. The CDR3 is made up of 15 amino acids. In nucleotides, the CDR3 is TGTGCCAGCTCACCATCTAACAGGGCTTTTGCCACCATATATTTT. Encoded protein: CASSPSNRAFATIYF.

This clone has a single count. The chain links TRBV7-6 to TRBJ2-5, with D hard to call. The ends were cut back, 3 bases at V and 5 bases at J, with 10 bases in the middle. CDR1 is SGHVS and CDR2 is FNYEAQ in the germline V gene. The CDR3 extends over 13 amino acids. The CDR3: CASSFGPEETQYF. CDR3 bases: TGTGCCAGCAGCTTTGGGCCCGAGGAGACCCAGTACTTC.

This chain links TRBV18 with TRBJ1-6, with D possibly being TRBD1 (5 bases). The CDR3 loop spans 17 amino acids. V shed 2 bases and J shed 5 bases, with 16 bases lying between them. Germline V CDR1 and CDR2: KGHSH, LQKENI. This CDR3 reads CASSPGAVLSNNSPLHF. The CDR3 DNA reads TGTGCCAGCTCACCAGGGGCAGTTCTTTCAAATAATTCACCCCTCCACTTT.

This clone was observed a few times. The rearrangement links TRBV28 to TRBJ2-5; 7 bases agree with TRBD2. Per the germline V gene, CDR1 is MDHEN and CDR2 is SYDVKM. Unmatched junction bases numbered 11, after V lost 8 bases and J lost 5 bases. The CDR3 sequence is 14 residues long. The CDR3 nucleotides are TGTGCCAGCCTAAAGGGAGGGCCGGGGGAGACCCAGTACTTC. Protein sequence: CASLKGGPGETQYF.

This sequence joins TRBV19 and TRBJ1-1; 7 bases map to TRBD1. The CDR3 is 14 residues long. Germline CDR1 and CDR2: LNHDA and SQIVND (reference sequence). V shed 4 bases, J shed 1 base, and the junction held 3 bases outside the gene matches. The CDR3 loop is CASSRGGRNTEAFF. In DNA form, the CDR3 reads TGTGCCAGTAGTAGAGGGGGCCGGAACACTGAAGCTTTCTTT.

In this sample, this clone turned up a few times. This chain uses TRBV6-4 with TRBJ1-6; D is unclear. Germline V gene sequence: CDR1 MRHNA, CDR2 SNTAGT. Between the trimmed V and J ends, which lost 2 bases and 8 bases, there was a span of 4 bases. The CDR3 runs 12 residues. Here the CDR3 reads CASSDRDSPLHF. Written as DNA, the CDR3 is TGTGCCAGCAGTGACCGTGATTCACCCCTCCACTTT.

The chain recombines TRBV2 with TRBJ2-3; D remains ambiguous. The CDR3 covers 14 residues. The germline CDR1 and CDR2 sequences are SNHLY and FYNNEI. The V end was cut by 6 bases, the J end by 1 base, with 11 bases between. The CDR3 protein is CASRVDRGTDTQYF. CDR3 sequence (DNA): TGTGCCAGCAGGGTAGACCGGGGCACAGATACGCAGTATTTT.

This clone has just a few counts. This chain links TRBV6-4 with TRBJ2-1; 14 bases line up with TRBD2. V lost 2 bases and J lost 1; bases outside the gene matches: 1. This CDR3 comprises 17 residues. Per the germline V gene, CDR1 is MRHNA and CDR2 is SNTAGT. The CDR3 DNA follows: TGTGCCAGCAGTGACCGACTAGCGGGGGGGTCCTACAATGAGCAGTTCTTC. It is translated as CASSDRLAGGSYNEQFF.

V and J are TRBV5-1 and TRBJ2-5, with D hard to call. Germline CDR1 is SGHRS and CDR2 is YFSETQ. The CDR3 length is 13 residues. The ends were cut back, 1 base at V and 3 bases at J, with 7 bases in the middle. CDR3 sequence: CASSLFQEETQYF. DNA for the CDR3: TGCGCCAGCAGCTTGTTCCAGGAAGAGACCCAGTACTTC.

The rearrangement links TRBV3-1 (or the pseudogene TRBV3-2) to TRBJ2-3; 7 bases fit TRBD2. The CDR3 length is 16 residues. With V trimmed by 0 bases and J by 7 bases, 10 bases remained unmatched. CDR1 and CDR2 from the germline V gene are LGHDT and YNNKEL (reference sequence). This CDR3 is CASSQDLRELRNTQYF. As DNA, the CDR3 is TGTGCCAGCAGCCAAGATTTGCGGGAGTTGCGCAATACGCAGTATTTT.

The gene calls are TRBV7-9 and TRBJ2-5, with 11 bases lining up with TRBD2. Germline V gene data show CDR1 as SEHNR and CDR2 as FQNEAQ (reference sequence). Trimming removed 5 bases from V and 4 bases from J; junction bases left unmatched: 12. There are 17 residues in the CDR3. CDR3 sequence reads: CASSPGTSGTWGETQYF. The CDR3, as DNA: TGTGCCAGCAGCCCCGGGACTAGCGGAACCTGGGGAGAGACCCAGTACTTC.

CDR3 region: CASSSAGEKLFF. CDR3 DNA: TGTGCCAGCAGCTCCGCGGGGGAAAAACTGTTTTTT. V is TRBV7-9 and J is TRBJ1-4; D is unresolved. This CDR3 contains 12 residues. V gave up 4 bases and J gave up 8 bases, with 8 bases separating them. Per the germline V gene, CDR1 is SEHNR and CDR2 is FQNEAQ (reference sequence).

The chain links TRBV19 to TRBJ1-3; no clear D gene. The CDR3 is 12 amino acids. V shed 5 bases and J shed 4 bases, with 6 bases lying between them. Germline CDR1 LNHDA, CDR2 SQIVND (reference sequence). Here the CDR3 reads CASSLGGNTIYF. The DNA of the CDR3 is TGTGCCAGTAGTTTGGGCGGAAACACCATATATTTT.

This chain joins TRBV28 and TRBJ2-7; TRBD2 matches at 7 bases. CDR1 MDHEN and CDR2 SYDVKM come from the germline V gene. The V segment lost 5 bases and the J segment 8 bases; nucleotides outside the gene matches: 18. The CDR3 totals 16 residues. The CDR3 sequence: CASSVPLRGREGKQYF. Written as DNA, the CDR3 is TGTGCCAGCAGTGTGCCCCTTCGAGGGAGGGAAGGCAAGCAGTACTTC. Full variable domain (rest looked up from reference TRBV28 and TRBJ2-7): DVKVTQSSRYLVKRTGEKVFLECVQDMDHENMFWYRQDPGLGLRLIYFSYDVKMKEKGDIPEGYSVSREKKERFSLILESASTNQTSMYLCASSVPLRGREGKQYFGPGTRLTVT.

This clone was observed once. J is TRBJ1-3 and V is TRBV9; TRBD1 might be the D (6 bases). The V gene lost 0 bases and the J gene lost 8 bases, with 18 bases spanning the gap. CDR3 length equals 16 residues. The germline V gene encodes CDR1 SGDLS and CDR2 YYNGEE. The CDR3 nucleotides read TGTGCCAGCAGCGTAGATTTCGGTACAGGGCGGCACACCATATATTTT. This codes for CASSVDFGTGRHTIYF.

The chain has TRBV24-1 and TRBJ1-5, with D tentatively TRBD1 (5 bases). Trimming left V 6 bases short and J 0 bases short, with 8 bases between. Germline V gene lookup returns CDR1 KGHDR and CDR2 SFDVKD. This CDR3 comprises 14 residues. This chain's CDR3 is CATSPQGSNQPQHF. The CDR3 DNA follows: TGTGCCACCAGTCCCCAGGGTAGCAATCAGCCCCAGCATTTT.

This clone has just a few counts. The gene calls are TRBV7-8 and TRBJ1-3, with TRBD1 identical over 9 bases. The V gene's germline CDR1 is SGHVS and CDR2 FQNEAQ. V dropped 5 bases and J dropped 7; count of bases not matched to a gene: 3. CDR3 length: 13 residues. CDR3 protein: CASSPGQGNTIYF. CDR3 sequence (DNA): TGTGCCAGCAGCCCTGGACAGGGGAACACCATATATTTT.